This T cell receptor (beta chain) originates from a study of beta chain features in type 1 diabetes. Study-wide context: When patients were set against healthy donors, age, gender and cell yields were similar. Overall study findings and caveats: In type 1 diabetes patients, VDJ junctions had fewer insertions; deletions at these junctions were more frequent. Researchers reported that naive, central memory and Treg TCRB repertoires appeared more similar in patients than in healthy donors. In every one of the four CD4+ subsets, TCRB CDR3s were moderately but significantly shorter in Type 1 diabetes patients.

The whole isolated RNA underwent reverse transcription, so sequencing captured expressed TCRB transcripts. Method: immunoSEQ multiplex PCR; TCRdb's copy keeps in-frame clones and lacks some. In the table there are around 300,000 clones, 11% of which are singletons. A word on this clone: Antigen specificity is unknown.

CDR3 length: 12 residues. The ends were cut back, 8 bases at V and 2 bases at J, with 10 bases in the middle. Germline V gene lookup returns CDR1 SNHLY and CDR2 FYNNEI. This sequence joins TRBV2 and TRBJ2-7; D call uncertain. This receptor was obtained from a woman between 25 and 40 years old in good health. The sequencing input was naive CD4+ T cells from blood. The chain's CDR3 is CASVVRTYEQYF. The CDR3, as DNA: TGTGCCAGCGTCGTCAGAACCTACGAGCAGTACTTC.